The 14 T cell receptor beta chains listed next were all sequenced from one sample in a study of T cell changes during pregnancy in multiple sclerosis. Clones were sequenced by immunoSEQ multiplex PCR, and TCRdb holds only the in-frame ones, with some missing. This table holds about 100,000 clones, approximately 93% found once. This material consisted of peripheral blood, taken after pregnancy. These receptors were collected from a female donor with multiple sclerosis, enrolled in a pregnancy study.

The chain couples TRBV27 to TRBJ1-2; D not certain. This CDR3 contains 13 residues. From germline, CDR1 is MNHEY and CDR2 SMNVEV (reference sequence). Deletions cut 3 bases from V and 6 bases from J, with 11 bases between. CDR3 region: CASSFLTGDGYTF. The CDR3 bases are TGTGCCAGCAGTTTTTTGACGGGAGATGGCTACACCTTC.

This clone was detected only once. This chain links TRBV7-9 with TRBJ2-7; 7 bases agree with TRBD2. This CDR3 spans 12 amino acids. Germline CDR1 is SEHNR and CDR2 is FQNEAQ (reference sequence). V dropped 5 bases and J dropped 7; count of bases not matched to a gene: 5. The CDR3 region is CASSERLAEQYF. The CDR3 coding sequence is TGTGCCAGCAGCGAAAGACTAGCAGAGCAGTACTTC.

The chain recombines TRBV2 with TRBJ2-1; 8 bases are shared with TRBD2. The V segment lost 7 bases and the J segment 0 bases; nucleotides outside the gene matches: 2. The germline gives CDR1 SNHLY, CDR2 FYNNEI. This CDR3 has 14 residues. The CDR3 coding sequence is TGTGCCAGCACCCTAGCGGGCTCCTACAATGAGCAGTTCTTC. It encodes CASTLAGSYNEQFF.

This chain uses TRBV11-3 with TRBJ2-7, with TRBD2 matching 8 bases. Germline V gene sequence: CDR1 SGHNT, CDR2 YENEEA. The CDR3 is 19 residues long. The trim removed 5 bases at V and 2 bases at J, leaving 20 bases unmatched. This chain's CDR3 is CASSRHLQGSSGLAYEQYF. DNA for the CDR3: TGTGCCAGCAGCCGCCACTTACAGGGATCTAGCGGGCTGGCCTACGAGCAGTACTTC.

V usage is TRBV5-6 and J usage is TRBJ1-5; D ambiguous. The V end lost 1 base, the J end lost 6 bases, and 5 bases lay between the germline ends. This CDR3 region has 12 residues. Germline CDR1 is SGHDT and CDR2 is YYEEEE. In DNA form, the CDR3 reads TGTGCCAGCAGCTTGAACGGTCAGCCCCAGCATTTT. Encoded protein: CASSLNGQPQHF.

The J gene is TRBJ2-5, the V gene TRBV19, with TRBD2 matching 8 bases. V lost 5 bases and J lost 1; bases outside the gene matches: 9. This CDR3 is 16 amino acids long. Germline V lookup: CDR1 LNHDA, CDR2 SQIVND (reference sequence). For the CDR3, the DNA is TGTGCCAGTAGTCAGGCGGGGGGAGACCTCCAAGAGACCCAGTACTTC. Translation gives CASSQAGGDLQETQYF.

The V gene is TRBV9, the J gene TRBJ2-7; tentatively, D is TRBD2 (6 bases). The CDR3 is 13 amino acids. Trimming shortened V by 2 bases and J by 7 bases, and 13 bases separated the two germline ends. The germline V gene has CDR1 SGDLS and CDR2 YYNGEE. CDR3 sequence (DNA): TGTGCCAGCAGCGTGTGGGGGGAAGGGGAGCAGTACTTC. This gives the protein CASSVWGEGEQYF.

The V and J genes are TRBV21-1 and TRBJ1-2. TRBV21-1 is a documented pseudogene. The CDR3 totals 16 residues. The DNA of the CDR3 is TGTGCCAGCAGCAAAGATTCGCAGCCTGCGGGCTATGGCTACACCTTC. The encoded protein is CASSKDSQPAGYGYTF.

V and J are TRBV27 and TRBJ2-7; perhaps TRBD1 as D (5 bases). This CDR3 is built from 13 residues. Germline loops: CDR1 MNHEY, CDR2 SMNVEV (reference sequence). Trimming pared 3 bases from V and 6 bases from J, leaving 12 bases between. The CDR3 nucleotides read TGTGCCAGCAGTTTGACAGCAAAAGGCGAGCAGTACTTC. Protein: CASSLTAKGEQYF.

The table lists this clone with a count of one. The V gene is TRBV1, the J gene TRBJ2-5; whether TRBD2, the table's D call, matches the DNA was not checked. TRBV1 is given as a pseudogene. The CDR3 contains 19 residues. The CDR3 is CTSSPESTGTSAFQETQYF. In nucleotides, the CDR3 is TGCACCAGCAGCCCCGAGTCAACCGGGACTAGCGCATTCCAAGAGACCCAGTACTTC.

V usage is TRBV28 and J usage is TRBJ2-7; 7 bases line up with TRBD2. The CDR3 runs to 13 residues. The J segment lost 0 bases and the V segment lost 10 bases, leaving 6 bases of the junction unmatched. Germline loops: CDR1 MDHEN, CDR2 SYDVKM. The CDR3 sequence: CATQAGSSYEQYF. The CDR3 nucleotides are TGTGCCACCCAAGCGGGAAGCTCCTACGAGCAGTACTTC.

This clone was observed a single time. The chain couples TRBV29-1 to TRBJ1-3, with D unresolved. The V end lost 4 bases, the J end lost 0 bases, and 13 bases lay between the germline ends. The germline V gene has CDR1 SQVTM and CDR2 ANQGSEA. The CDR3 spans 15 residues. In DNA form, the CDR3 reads TGCAGCGTTGCGTGGGCCGCAAGCTCTGGAAACACCATATATTTT. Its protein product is CSVAWAASSGNTIYF.

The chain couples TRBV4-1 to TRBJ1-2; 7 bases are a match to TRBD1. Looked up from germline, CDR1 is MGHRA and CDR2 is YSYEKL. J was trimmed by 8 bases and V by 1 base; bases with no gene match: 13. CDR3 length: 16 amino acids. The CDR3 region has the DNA TGCGCCAGCAGCCAAGTTGCCCTAACTACAGGGGAAGGCTACACCTTC. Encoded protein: CASSQVALTTGEGYTF.

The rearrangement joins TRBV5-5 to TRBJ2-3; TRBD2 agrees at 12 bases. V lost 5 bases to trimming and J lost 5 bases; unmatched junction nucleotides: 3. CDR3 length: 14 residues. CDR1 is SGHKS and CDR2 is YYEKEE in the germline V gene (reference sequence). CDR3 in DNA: TGTGCCAGCAGGACTAGCGGGAGAGGAGATACGCAGTATTTT. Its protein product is CASRTSGRGDTQYF.